The 27 T cell receptor beta chains in this list originate from one sample, sequenced in a study of blood T cells in healthy people across ages. A second PCR of about 7 to 12 cycles used a sample-barcoded 5' primer and a J-beta primer mix. TCRdb reprocessed the 5' RACE reads with MiXCR, giving one entry per CDR3 protein. The data hold about 1,500,000 distinct CDR3 sequences, with roughly 40% observed a single time. Sequenced input: blood. These receptor sequences come from a woman in her late teens or twenties in good health.

The chain recombines TRBV5-5 with TRBJ2-3; D is unresolved. The V and J ends lost 0 bases and 8 bases respectively, with 13 bases between them. CDR3 length: 14 amino acids. CDR1 and CDR2 (germline): SGHKS, YYEKEE (reference sequence). The CDR3 region is CASSLAQPTTTQYF. The CDR3 nucleotides read TGTGCCAGCAGCTTGGCGCAACCGACGACTACGCAGTATTTT. The entire variable domain, with the rest obtained from reference TRBV5-5 and TRBJ2-3, is as follows: DAGVTQSPTHLIKTRGQQVTLRCSPISGHKSVSWYQQVLGQGPQFIFQYYEKEERGRGNFPDRFSARQFPNYSSELNVNALLLGDSALYLCASSLAQPTTTQYFGPGTRLTVL.

The chain uses TRBV20-1 and TRBJ2-4, with 9 nucleotides matching TRBD2. The ends lost 0 bases at V and 0 bases at J; junction bases unmatched: 15. This CDR3 contains 20 residues. Germline CDR1 DFQATT, CDR2 SNEGSKA (reference sequence). CDR3 nucleotides: TGCAGTGCTAGAGATAGAGGAGTGCGCGGGGGGGCCCCAGCCAAAAACATTCAGTACTTC. Protein sequence: CSARDRGVRGGAPAKNIQYF.

The rearrangement joins TRBV20-1 to TRBJ2-3, with TRBD1 matching over 10 bases. Germline V gene data show CDR1 as DFQATT and CDR2 as SNEGSKA (reference sequence). With V trimmed by 6 bases and J by 1 base, 4 bases remained unmatched. The length of the CDR3 is 14 residues. The CDR3 loop is CSAKDRGRTDTQYF. As DNA, the CDR3 is TGCAGTGCCAAAGACAGGGGGCGCACAGATACGCAGTATTTT.

The chain recombines TRBV7-2 with TRBJ2-1, with 9 nucleotides matching TRBD2. The V segment lost 5 bases and the J segment 9 bases; nucleotides outside the gene matches: 14. The CDR3 is 16 residues long. Germline V gives CDR1 SGHTA, CDR2 FQGNSA. The CDR3 bases are TGTGCCAGCAGCCGACCACCTAGCGGGATAGTCGTTGAGCAGTTCTTC. This codes for CASSRPPSGIVVEQFF.

In this sample, this clonotype turned up a few times. The genes are TRBV20-1 and TRBJ2-7, with D possibly matching TRBD1 (6 bases). Deletions cut 4 bases from V and 2 bases from J, with 9 bases between. Germline values: CDR1 DFQATT, CDR2 SNEGSKA (reference sequence). This CDR3 spans 12 amino acids. CDR3 amino acids: CSATQGPYEQYF. CDR3 coding DNA: TGCAGTGCTACACAGGGCCCCTACGAGCAGTACTTC.

CDR3 loop: CATSRGGAHSSGANVLTF. CDR3 DNA: TGTGCCACCAGCAGAGGGGGGGCGCATAGCTCTGGGGCCAACGTCCTGACTTTC. The rearrangement joins TRBV15 to TRBJ2-6, with D possibly called TRBD1 or TRBD2 (6 bases each). The CDR3 loop spans 18 amino acids. With 1 base removed from V and 0 bases from J, the gap between germline ends came to 13 bases. Per germline, CDR1 LNHNV and CDR2 YYDKDF (reference sequence).

The V and J genes are TRBV20-1 and TRBJ1-6; 9 bases fit TRBD1. Germline V gives CDR1 DFQATT, CDR2 SNEGSKA (reference sequence). The CDR3 extends over 16 amino acids. The V gene end was trimmed by 0 bases and the J gene end by 7 bases; junction bases not matched to a gene: 7. CDR3 protein: CSARDGGTGGNSPLHF. The CDR3 DNA reads as TGCAGTGCTAGAGATGGGGGAACAGGGGGCAATTCACCCCTCCACTTT.

This clonotype was detected ten times or more. The CDR3 DNA is TGTGCCATCAGCGAGAGGCAGGGTGACGAGCAGTACTTC. It yields the protein CAISERQGDEQYF. The chain is built from TRBV10-3 and TRBJ2-7, with TRBD1 as a possible D gene (5 bases). The ends were cut back, 6 bases at V and 5 bases at J, with 14 bases in the middle. The CDR3 loop spans 13 amino acids. Germline lookup yields CDR1 ENHRY and CDR2 SYGVKD.

The gene calls are TRBV25-1 and TRBJ2-7, with 9 bases identical to TRBD2. Trimming took 3 bases from V and 0 from J; bases not matched to a gene: 3. CDR1 and CDR2 from the germline V gene are MGHDK and SYGVNS. This CDR3 comprises 15 residues. The chain's CDR3 is CASSDLAGPSYEQYF. The DNA of the CDR3 is TGTGCCAGCAGTGACCTAGCGGGACCCTCCTACGAGCAGTACTTC.

CDR3 DNA: TGTGCCAGCAGTTTAAGGGGTAATGGCGGCTACACCTTC. It is translated as CASSLRGNGGYTF. The V call is TRBV12-3 or TRBV12-4, the J call TRBJ1-2, with TRBD1 as a possible D gene (5 bases). Trimming took 2 bases from V and 8 from J, leaving 12 bases between them. This CDR3 contains 13 residues.

Turning to this clonotype: A read error may explain this, as a much larger clone is one base away. The V call is TRBV3-1, the J call TRBJ2-7; 8 bases map to TRBD1. Losses at the gene ends were 0 bases for V and 7 bases for J; bases not matched to a gene: 11. The CDR3 is 16 residues long. CDR1 and CDR2 from the germline V gene are LGHDT and YNNKEL (reference sequence). The CDR3 protein is CASSQDFAGGGNEQYF. The CDR3 DNA follows: TGTGCCAGCAGCCAAGATTTTGCAGGGGGCGGGAATGAGCAGTACTTC.

The chain is built from TRBV13 and TRBJ2-7, with TRBD2 as a possible D gene (6 bases). The CDR3 contains 15 residues. Germline V gives CDR1 PRHDT, CDR2 FYEKMQ (reference sequence). V shed 5 bases and J shed 6 bases, with 20 bases lying between them. For the CDR3, the DNA is TGTGCCAGCAGCGACACGGGGAGGATAGAATCCGAGCAGTACTTC. Translation: CASSDTGRIESEQYF. Combining the CDR3 with reference TRBV13 and TRBJ2-7 gives the whole variable domain AAGVIQSPRHLIKEKRETATLKCYPIPRHDTVYWYQQGPGQDPQFLISFYEKMQSDKGSIPDRFSAQQFSDYHSELNMSSLELGDSALYFCASSDTGRIESEQYFGPGTRLTVT.

A few counts support this clonotype. The chain is built from TRBV10-3 and TRBJ2-4; 8 bases match TRBD2. The junction had 15 bases not matched to a gene; V was cut back by 7 bases and J by 13 bases. The CDR3 extends over 14 amino acids. Per the germline V gene, CDR1 is ENHRY and CDR2 is SYGVKD. CDR3 residues: CAINGGAGNNEQYF. Here the CDR3 DNA reads TGTGCCATCAACGGGGGGGCTGGGAACAATGAGCAGTACTTC.

This clonotype was seen only a few times. The V gene is TRBV4-2, the J gene TRBJ2-1; the D gene is possibly TRBD2 (6 bases). Germline V gives CDR1 LGHNA, CDR2 YNFKEQ. There are 14 residues in the CDR3. Trimming stripped 7 bases from V and 9 bases from J, with 19 bases between. The CDR3 region is CASNRGIGTLEQFF. Here the CDR3 DNA reads TGTGCCAGCAACCGCGGGATAGGGACCCTTGAGCAGTTCTTC.

This clonotype was seen more than once but under ten times. This chain connects TRBV27 to TRBJ2-7, with D possibly being TRBD2 (5 bases). The CDR3 spans 15 residues. The ends were cut back, 5 bases at V and 7 bases at J, with 21 bases in the middle. Germline-derived CDR1 and CDR2 are MNHEY and SMNVEV (reference sequence). The CDR3 DNA reads as TGTGCCAGCAGTCCCATCGGGGTAGGGCTTAGGGAGCAGTACTTC. Translated: CASSPIGVGLREQYF.

The chain is built from TRBV20-1 and TRBJ2-2; D perhaps matches TRBD2 (5 bases). Trimming removed 3 bases from V and 3 bases from J, with 8 bases in between. The CDR3 totals 13 residues. CDR1 and CDR2 from the germline V gene are DFQATT and SNEGSKA (reference sequence). CDR3 sequence: CSASGGYTGELFF. The CDR3, as DNA: TGCAGTGCTAGCGGAGGCTACACCGGGGAGCTGTTTTTT.

This clonotype came up a few times. CDR3 amino acids: CASSPPGTSGSHEQFF. In nucleotides, the CDR3 is TGTGCCAGCTCACCACCGGGGACTAGCGGATCCCATGAGCAGTTCTTC. The V call is TRBV18, the J call TRBJ2-1; 11 positions match TRBD2. Trimming removed 0 bases from V and 8 bases from J; junction bases left unmatched: 6. The CDR3 spans 16 residues. The germline gives CDR1 KGHSH, CDR2 LQKENI.

The chain joins TRBV6-6 to TRBJ2-3; D is undetermined. CDR3 size: 17 residues. The V end was cut by 4 bases, the J end by 2 bases, with 19 bases between. Germline V gene sequence: CDR1 MNHNY, CDR2 SVGAGI (reference sequence). DNA for the CDR3: TGTGCCAGCAGTTCCTCCTTGGTCGCGACGAACACAGATACGCAGTATTTT. This codes for CASSSSLVATNTDTQYF.

V gene TRBV18 combines with J gene TRBJ1-4; no reliable D call. The V and J ends lost 5 bases and 4 bases respectively, with 8 bases between them. Germline values: CDR1 KGHSH, CDR2 LQKENI. This CDR3 comprises 13 residues. CDR3 protein: CASSTQSNEKLFF. CDR3 DNA: TGTGCCAGCTCAACACAGAGTAATGAAAAACTGTTTTTT. Variable domain in full (rest from reference TRBV18 and TRBJ1-4): NAGVMQNPRHLVRRRGQEARLRCSPMKGHSHVYWYRQLPEEGLKFMVYLQKENIIDESGMPKERFSAEFPKEGPSILRIQQVVRGDSAAYFCASSTQSNEKLFFGSGTQLSVL.

The genes are TRBV12-3 or TRBV12-4 and TRBJ2-5; the match to TRBD1 covers 9 bases. J was trimmed by 2 bases and V by 5 bases; bases with no gene match: 12. The CDR3 consists of 17 residues. CDR3: CASSPHTTDRGQETQYF. In DNA form, the CDR3 reads TGTGCCAGCAGTCCCCACACCACGGACAGGGGACAAGAGACCCAGTACTTC.

The chain uses TRBV29-1 and TRBJ2-1, with 7 bases that match TRBD1. CDR3 size: 12 residues. Trimming at V came to 7 bases and at J to 8 bases, leaving 8 bases not matched to a gene. Per the germline V gene, CDR1 is SQVTM and CDR2 is ANQGSEA. This CDR3 is CSESLGGDEQFF. CDR3 bases: TGCAGCGAATCGCTAGGGGGCGATGAGCAGTTCTTC.

V usage is TRBV6-1 and J usage is TRBJ2-7, with a weak D call TRBD1 (6 bases). Germline CDR1 MNHNS, CDR2 SASEGT. CDR3 length equals 12 residues. Trimming stripped 2 bases from V and 9 bases from J, with 11 bases between. CDR3 amino acids: CASSELRGGQYF. In DNA form, the CDR3 reads TGTGCCAGCAGTGAACTCAGGGGCGGGCAGTACTTC.

The V and J genes are TRBV6-2 or TRBV6-3 and TRBJ1-2, with TRBD1 as a possible D gene (5 bases). Germline assignment: CDR1 MNHEY and CDR2 SVGEGT. The CDR3 extends over 16 amino acids. Between the trimmed V and J ends, which lost 8 bases and 5 bases, there was a span of 24 bases. CDR3 residues: CASDTGRLHKSYGYTF. The CDR3 bases are TGTGCCAGCGATACAGGCAGGCTTCATAAGTCTTATGGCTACACCTTC.

The chain uses TRBV28 and TRBJ2-4, with 8 bases identical to TRBD2. The J call is uncertain, as TRBJ2-7 better fits the DNA end. The CDR3 is made up of 16 amino acids. Germline lookup yields CDR1 MDHEN and CDR2 SYDVKM. The CDR3 DNA follows: TGTGCCAGCAGTTTACTACCGGGACTAGGTGGGTACGAGCAGTACTTC. Translation: CASSLLPGLGGYEQYF.

This clonotype was picked up a small number of times. The V call is TRBV15, the J call TRBJ2-7; TRBD2 matches 11 bases. The CDR3 is 15 amino acids. Germline assignment: CDR1 LNHNV and CDR2 YYDKDF (reference sequence). Trimming removed 3 bases from V and 1 base from J; junction bases left unmatched: 2. CDR3 loop: CATSRTSGASYEQYF. The CDR3 coding sequence is TGTGCCACCAGCAGGACTAGCGGGGCATCCTACGAGCAGTACTTC.

The chain carries TRBV29-1 and TRBJ2-5, with 7 bases identical to TRBD2. Germline V CDR1 and CDR2: SQVTM, ANQGSEA. This CDR3 region has 12 residues. J lost 11 bases, V lost 1 base, and 7 bases had no gene match. The CDR3 is CSVEGGGGEQYF. CDR3 bases: TGCAGCGTTGAAGGGGGCGGGGGTGAGCAGTACTTC.

This clonotype was detected ten times or more. V and J are TRBV5-1 and TRBJ2-3; D gene ambiguous. The CDR3 extends over 16 amino acids. V lost 3 bases and J lost 1, with 15 bases in between. Germline V CDR1 and CDR2: SGHRS, YFSETQ. In DNA, the CDR3 is TGCGCCAGCAGCTCGACGACCCGGTTCGGCACAGATACGCAGTATTTT. Residues: CASSSTTRFGTDTQYF. The full variable domain, its missing parts supplied by reference TRBV5-1 and TRBJ2-3, is KAGVTQTPRYLIKTRGQQVTLSCSPISGHRSVSWYQQTPGQGLQFLFEYFSETQRNKGNFPGRFSGRQFSNSRSEMNVSTLELGDSALYLCASSSTTRFGTDTQYFGPGTRLTVL.